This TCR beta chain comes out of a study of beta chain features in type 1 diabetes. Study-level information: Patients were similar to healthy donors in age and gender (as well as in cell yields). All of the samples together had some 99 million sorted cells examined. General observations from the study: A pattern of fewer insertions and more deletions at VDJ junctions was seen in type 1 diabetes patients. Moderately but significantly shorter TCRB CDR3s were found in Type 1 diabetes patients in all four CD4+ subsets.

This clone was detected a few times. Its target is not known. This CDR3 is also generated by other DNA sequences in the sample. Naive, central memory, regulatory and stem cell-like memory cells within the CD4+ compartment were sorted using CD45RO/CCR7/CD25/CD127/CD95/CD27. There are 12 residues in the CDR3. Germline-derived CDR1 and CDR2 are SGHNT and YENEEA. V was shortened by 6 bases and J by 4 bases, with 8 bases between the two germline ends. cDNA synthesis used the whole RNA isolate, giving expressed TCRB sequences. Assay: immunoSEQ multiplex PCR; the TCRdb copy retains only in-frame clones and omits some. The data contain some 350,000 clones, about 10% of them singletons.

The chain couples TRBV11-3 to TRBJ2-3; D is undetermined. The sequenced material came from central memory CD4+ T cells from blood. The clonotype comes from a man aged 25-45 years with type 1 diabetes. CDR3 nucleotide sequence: TGTGCCAGCAGTCTACTACCAGATACGCAGTATTTT. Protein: CASSLLPDTQYF.